These 29 T cell receptor beta chains share one sample of origin, sequenced in a study of T cell responses to AZD1222 COVID-19 vaccine. Assay: immunoSEQ multiplex PCR; the TCRdb copy retains only in-frame clones and omits some. The table shows 120,000 or so clones, with roughly 90% occurring only once. The sample consisted of peripheral blood, taken on day 0 of AZD1222 vaccination. These receptor sequences come from an adult in good health.

The CDR3 DNA reads as TGCGCCAGCAGCTTGGAGGGGGGAGATAATAACTATGGCTACACCTTC. Its protein is CASSLEGGDNNYGYTF. The chain carries TRBV5-1 and TRBJ1-2; the D gene is possibly TRBD1 (6 bases). Per the germline V gene, CDR1 is SGHRS and CDR2 is YFSETQ. Trimming took 0 bases from V and 1 from J, leaving 13 bases between them. CDR3 length: 16 amino acids. Full variable domain (outside the CDR3, taken from reference TRBV5-1 and TRBJ1-2): KAGVTQTPRYLIKTRGQQVTLSCSPISGHRSVSWYQQTPGQGLQFLFEYFSETQRNKGNFPGRFSGRQFSNSRSEMNVSTLELGDSALYLCASSLEGGDNNYGYTFGSGTRLTVV.

This chain connects TRBV10-3 to TRBJ1-2; D perhaps matches TRBD1 (5 bases). Germline V gene sequence: CDR1 ENHRY, CDR2 SYGVKD. The CDR3 runs 14 residues. V lost 3 bases to trimming and J lost 1 base, with 9 bases between them. In DNA, the CDR3 is TGTGCCATCAGTGAAAGGGGTGGTAACTATGGCTACACCTTC. Protein sequence: CAISERGGNYGYTF.

This clone has a handful of counts. CDR3 in amino acids: CASSYSGSEAFF. CDR3 DNA: TGTGCCAGCAGTTACTCGGGTTCTGAAGCTTTCTTT. The rearrangement links TRBV6-5 to TRBJ1-1, with no clear D. Trimming shortened V by 0 bases and J by 6 bases, and 5 bases separated the two germline ends. CDR1 and CDR2 from the germline V gene are MNHEY and SVGAGI. CDR3 size: 12 residues.

This chain links TRBV23-1 with TRBJ2-3, with TRBD2 matching 11 bases. TRBV23-1 is an ORF, and what it does is uncertain. This CDR3 is 18 amino acids long. With V trimmed by 6 bases and J by 2 bases, 13 bases remained unmatched. The CDR3 DNA reads as TGCGCCAGCAGAGGAGGGACTAGCGGCTTATCTAACACAGATACGCAGTATTTT. It yields the protein CASRGGTSGLSNTDTQYF.

This clone was found a few times. The chain carries TRBV28 and TRBJ1-6; 8 bases match TRBD1. CDR3 size: 15 residues. V was pared by 6 bases and J by 9 bases, with 10 bases of the junction left unmatched. CDR1 is MDHEN and CDR2 is SYDVKM in the germline V gene. CDR3 DNA sequence: TGTGCCAGCAGCCGTACCCAGGGGGCTGGTTCACCCCTCCACTTT. This gives the protein CASSRTQGAGSPLHF.

The chain has TRBV16 and TRBJ1-1; 10 bases fit TRBD1. CDR1 is KGHSY and CDR2 is FQNENV in the germline V gene. With 1 base clipped from V and 1 base from J, the junction kept 0 bases outside the gene matches. The CDR3 is made up of 15 amino acids. The CDR3 DNA is TGTGCCAGCAGCCAATGGACAGGGGGGAACACTGAAGCTTTCTTT. The encoded protein is CASSQWTGGNTEAFF.

This chain links TRBV19 with TRBJ1-2; D gene ambiguous. CDR3 length: 13 residues. Germline V gene lookup returns CDR1 LNHDA and CDR2 SQIVND (reference sequence). The V gene lost 7 bases and the J gene lost 7 bases, with 16 bases spanning the gap. As DNA, the CDR3 is TGTGCCAGTACAAGAGCCGGGCATTTTGGCTACACCTTC. It yields the protein CASTRAGHFGYTF.

The rearrangement uses TRBV5-6 and TRBJ2-7; a weak D match, TRBD1 (5 bases). Germline V gene sequence: CDR1 SGHDT, CDR2 YYEEEE. V was cut by 4 bases and J by 6 bases, with 14 bases left in between. This CDR3 has 13 residues. CDR3 bases: TGTGCCAGCAGCCGACAGTTCCCCAGCGAGCAGTACTTC. It is translated as CASSRQFPSEQYF.

The rearrangement links TRBV4-1 to TRBJ2-7; D may match TRBD1 or TRBD2 (7 bases each). The ends were cut back, 4 bases at V and 6 bases at J, with 22 bases in the middle. The CDR3 loop spans 16 amino acids. CDR1 and CDR2 from the germline V gene are MGHRA and YSYEKL. The CDR3 sequence: CASSLKYGREGAEQYF. In DNA, the CDR3 is TGCGCCAGCAGCCTTAAATACGGCAGGGAGGGGGCCGAGCAGTACTTC.

The chain joins TRBV5-1 to TRBJ1-2; 7 bases match TRBD1. The V segment lost 2 bases and the J segment 3 bases; nucleotides outside the gene matches: 10. Germline V gene sequence: CDR1 SGHRS, CDR2 YFSETQ. The length of the CDR3 is 16 residues. The CDR3 bases are TGCGCCAGCAGCTTACGACCAGACCAGGGGGACTATGGCTACACCTTC. Residues: CASSLRPDQGDYGYTF.

This chain links TRBV27 with TRBJ1-1; D remains ambiguous. CDR3 size: 14 residues. Per germline, CDR1 MNHEY and CDR2 SMNVEV (reference sequence). V lost 5 bases and J 4 bases, leaving 14 bases between the germline ends. DNA for the CDR3: TGTGCCAGCAGTCCCCTCGGAGAGGGCACTGAAGCTTTCTTT. It translates to CASSPLGEGTEAFF.

This sequence joins TRBV5-1 and TRBJ2-7, with D uncertain. The V end was cut by 2 bases, the J end by 3 bases, with 12 bases between. CDR3 size: 14 residues. Germline V gives CDR1 SGHRS, CDR2 YFSETQ. CDR3 sequence: CASSFSDRHYEQYF. The CDR3 nucleotides are TGCGCCAGCAGCTTCAGTGACCGACACTACGAGCAGTACTTC.

The J gene is TRBJ2-1, the V gene TRBV14; 9 bases align to TRBD2. After removal of 4 bases from V and 4 bases from J, the junction contained 5 bases not matched to a gene. CDR1 is SGHDN, CDR2 FVKESK, per germline. CDR3 length: 15 residues. In nucleotides, the CDR3 is TGTGCCAGCAGCCTCGGACTAGCGAGATACAATGAGCAGTTCTTC. Its translation is CASSLGLARYNEQFF.

V is TRBV29-1 and J is TRBJ2-7; 9 bases fit TRBD2. The CDR3 spans 13 residues. Unmatched junction bases numbered 4, after V lost 4 bases and J lost 3 bases. The germline V gene encodes CDR1 SQVTM and CDR2 ANQGSEA. The CDR3 DNA is TGCAGCGTTGCCTTGACTAGCGGCTACGAGCAGTACTTC. Translating gives CSVALTSGYEQYF.

J is TRBJ1-2 and V is TRBV15, with D possibly matching TRBD1 (5 bases). V was pared by 3 bases and J by 9 bases, with 26 bases between. The CDR3 consists of 17 residues. From germline, CDR1 is LNHNV and CDR2 YYDKDF (reference sequence). The CDR3 here is CATSSLLGRDLVGSYTF. CDR3 DNA sequence: TGTGCCACCAGCAGTCTACTAGGGAGGGACCTCGTCGGGAGCTACACCTTC.

Written as DNA, the CDR3 is TGTGCCAGCAGTTCCTACAGGGGTTCCTACAATGAGCAGTTCTTC. This gives the protein CASSSYRGSYNEQFF. This rearrangement joins TRBV7-2 to TRBJ2-1; 7 positions agree with TRBD1. CDR1 and CDR2 (germline): SGHTA, FQGNSA. The CDR3 covers 15 residues. V lost 6 bases to trimming and J lost 1 base; unmatched junction nucleotides: 6.

This chain joins TRBV5-4 and TRBJ2-7; D possibly corresponds to TRBD2 (5 bases). Germline loops: CDR1 SGHNT, CDR2 YYREEE (reference sequence). Trimming cost V 2 bases and J 3 bases, with 6 bases left between them. The CDR3 extends over 12 amino acids. In DNA, the CDR3 is TGTGCCAGCAGCTTCGGGGACTACGAGCAGTACTTC. This translates into CASSFGDYEQYF.

In its sample, this clone was seen once. The chain is built from TRBV6-1 and TRBJ2-7; D is unresolved. CDR3 length: 14 amino acids. Per the germline V gene, CDR1 is MNHNS and CDR2 is SASEGT. Trimming cost V 1 base and J 5 bases, with 12 bases left between them. The CDR3 DNA reads TGTGCCAGCAGTGAAGTTTTGGCTTACGACGAGCAGTACTTC. This codes for CASSEVLAYDEQYF.

In nucleotides, the CDR3 is TGTGCCAGCAGCCCTACCCGACAGGAGCCACAGTCGAACACCGGGGAGCTGTTTTTT. As protein: CASSPTRQEPQSNTGELFF. The rearrangement joins TRBV6-2 or TRBV6-3 to TRBJ2-2, with D possibly being TRBD1 (6 bases). This CDR3 spans 19 amino acids. The germline V and J ends were trimmed by 6 bases and 0 bases, with 23 bases remaining between them. The germline CDR1 and CDR2 sequences are MNHEY and SVGEGT.

The chain carries TRBV29-1 and TRBJ2-7; no definite D call. CDR3 length: 12 amino acids. The V and J ends lost 8 bases and 1 base respectively, with 12 bases between them. Looked up from germline, CDR1 is SQVTM and CDR2 is ANQGSEA. The CDR3 coding sequence is TGCAGCATCGCCGCGGCTTCCTACGAGCAGTACTTC. Its protein product is CSIAAASYEQYF.

The chain uses TRBV19 and TRBJ1-2; 8 positions agree with TRBD1. The germline V gene encodes CDR1 LNHDA and CDR2 SQIVND (reference sequence). CDR3 size: 16 residues. Trimming took 6 bases from V and 6 from J; bases not matched to a gene: 15. CDR3 in DNA: TGTGCCAGTAGGATCGGGCGACAGGGGCGCCCTAATGGCTACACCTTC. Protein: CASRIGRQGRPNGYTF. The full variable domain, its missing parts supplied by reference TRBV19 and TRBJ1-2, is DGGITQSPKYLFRKEGQNVTLSCEQNLNHDAMYWYRQDPGQGLRLIYYSQIVNDFQKGDIAEGYSVSREKKESFPLTVTSAQKNPTAFYLCASRIGRQGRPNGYTFGSGTRLTVV.

The chain has TRBV21-1 and TRBJ2-7; the D call of TRBD2 is as the table states it, not checked on the DNA. TRBV21-1 is designated a pseudogene. This CDR3 is 17 amino acids long. The CDR3 loop is CASSKEKAGAYSYEQYF. The CDR3 DNA sequence: TGTGCCAGCAGCAAAGAAAAAGCGGGAGCTTACTCCTACGAGCAGTACTTC.

CDR3 sequence reads: CSVGTAERGYTF. CDR3 bases: TGCAGCGTAGGGACGGCGGAGAGAGGCTACACCTTC. The chain has TRBV29-1 and TRBJ1-2, with a weak D call TRBD1 (5 bases). The germline V and J ends were trimmed by 6 bases and 8 bases, with 16 bases remaining between them. Germline V gene lookup returns CDR1 SQVTM and CDR2 ANQGSEA. The CDR3 has 12 amino acids.

V usage is TRBV19 and J usage is TRBJ1-1; D may be TRBD1 (6 bases). Looked up from germline, CDR1 is LNHDA and CDR2 is SQIVND (reference sequence). The CDR3 spans 14 residues. The V end was cut by 5 bases, the J end by 3 bases, with 13 bases between. CDR3 in amino acids: CASSVRGMDTEAFF. In DNA form, the CDR3 reads TGTGCCAGTAGTGTCAGGGGCATGGACACTGAAGCTTTCTTT.

The J gene is TRBJ2-1, the V gene TRBV7-9; D remains ambiguous. The CDR3 runs 14 residues. CDR1 and CDR2 (germline): SEHNR, FQNEAQ (reference sequence). Trimming removed 1 base from V and 2 bases from J, with 6 bases in between. CDR3 residues: CASSLGLAYNEQFF. Written as DNA, the CDR3 is TGTGCCAGCAGCTTAGGGCTAGCCTACAATGAGCAGTTCTTC.

This clone was seen once. J is TRBJ1-1 and V is TRBV5-4; TRBD1 aligns across 7 bases. Unmatched junction bases numbered 8, after V lost 4 bases and J lost 5 bases. There are 14 residues in the CDR3. Looked up from germline, CDR1 is SGHNT and CDR2 is YYREEE (reference sequence). Here the CDR3 reads CASSRDSKETEAFF. The DNA of the CDR3 is TGTGCCAGCAGCCGGGACAGCAAGGAGACTGAAGCTTTCTTT.

The V call is TRBV5-1, the J call TRBJ1-1, with D unresolved. Trimming pared 0 bases from V and 1 base from J, leaving 7 bases between. CDR3 length: 14 amino acids. The germline CDR1 and CDR2 sequences are SGHRS and YFSETQ. This chain's CDR3 is CASSLGHTNTEAFF. The CDR3 DNA is TGCGCCAGCAGCTTGGGACACACGAACACTGAAGCTTTCTTT.

With regard to this clone: Compared with germline, one end of the junction differs, possibly owing to a read error. The V and J genes are TRBV6-1 and TRBJ1-2; 9 bases line up with TRBD1. This CDR3 region has 15 residues. Germline-derived CDR1 and CDR2 are MNHNS and SASEGT. CDR3 in DNA: TGTGCCAGCAGAGAAGACACAGGGGGCAGGGGGGGCTACACCTTC. It is translated as CASREDTGGRGGYTF.

The chain joins TRBV5-1 to TRBJ2-2, with unresolved D. Per germline, CDR1 SGHRS and CDR2 YFSETQ. The CDR3 contains 14 residues. The germline V and J ends were trimmed by 0 bases and 3 bases, with 6 bases remaining between them. The CDR3 loop is CASSLGHDTGELFF. DNA of the CDR3: TGCGCCAGCAGCTTGGGACACGACACCGGGGAGCTGTTTTTT.